This T cell receptor (beta chain) comes out of a study of shared clonotypes between healthy human individuals. The CDR3 has 13 amino acids. Profiled with immunoSEQ multiplex PCR; TCRdb holds only in-frame clones, not every one. The profile shows 2.3 million or so clones, 80% to 95% of them singletons. The chain employs TRBV21-1 and TRBJ1-1; the D segment call TRBD1 is taken from the table without a DNA check. TRBV21-1 is an annotated pseudogene. This clonotype was obtained from a man aged 18 to 29 in good health. Some clones in this sample may be carry-over from other donors' samples. The sequencing input was naive CD4+ T cells from PBMCs. The subset denotes: CD45RA+ positively selected. CDR3 residues: CASEGTENTEAFF. CDR3 bases: TGTGCCAGCGAAGGGACAGAGAACACTGAAGCTTTCTTT.